Reported below is one TCR beta chain. This sample is drawn from a study of blood T cell repertoires in COVID-19. Overall study: Samples of COVID-19 (acute and convalescent) were obtained from the United States, Italy and Spain. T cells, B-cell-depleted T cells, or PBMCs supplied cDNA or gDNA.

How the authors handled the data: Counts of nucleated cells, estimated from reference gene primer amplification, were obtained. The method was immunoSEQ multiplex PCR; TCRdb's version includes in-frame clones alone and lacks a portion of them. That table gives V, J and clone size, and the DNA gave D and trimming. Among 250,000 or so clones listed, roughly 80% were seen once. This clonotype was obtained from a woman aged 18-30 years with acute or convalescent COVID-19. The sample taken for sequencing was peripheral blood.

The DNA for the CDR3 is TGTGCCAGCAGTTACCCCAACAGCCGCTACGAGCAGTACTTC. It is translated as CASSYPNSRYEQYF. V gene TRBV6-2 or TRBV6-3 combines with J gene TRBJ2-7, with no clear D. With 2 bases removed from V and 3 bases from J, the gap between germline ends came to 11 bases. CDR1 is MNHEY and CDR2 is SVGEGT in the germline V gene. The CDR3 sequence is 14 residues long.